The clone carrying this T cell receptor beta chain was seen repeatedly, ten times or more. Its antigen is undetermined. In the same sample, other DNA sequences code for this CDR3. This sample stems from a study of shared clonotypes between healthy human individuals. Study-wide points: What naive subsets generally showed was a larger estimated richness than memory subsets showed.

Once extracted for a subset, genomic DNA was divided evenly among several immunoSEQ plates. Only in-frame clones appear in the TCRdb table, and some are missing; sequencing was by immunoSEQ multiplex PCR. The table includes hundreds of thousands of clones, approximately 79% detected once. Trimming stripped 1 base from V and 3 bases from J, with 1 base between. The length of the CDR3 is 11 residues. CDR1 and CDR2 (germline): SEHNR, FQNEAQ (reference sequence). The chain uses TRBV7-9 and TRBJ2-7; D is ambiguous. Specimen: memory CD4+ T cells sorted from blood. Subset denoted: CD45RA-negative fraction. The TCR originated in a woman aged 25-40 years in good health. This CDR3 is CASSLVYEQYF. The CDR3 bases are TGTGCCAGCAGCTTAGTCTACGAGCAGTACTTC. Complete variable domain (other parts from reference TRBV7-9 and TRBJ2-7): DTGVSQNPRHKITKRGQNVTFRCDPISEHNRLYWYRQTLGQGPEFLTYFQNEAQLEKSRLLSDRFSAERPKGSFSTLEIQRTEQGDSAMYLCASSLVYEQYFGPGTRLTVT.